Listed below are T cell receptor beta chains from one sample, sequenced in a study of blood T cell repertoires in COVID-19. The assay was immunoSEQ multiplex PCR, and TCRdb's table has in-frame clones only and misses some. The sample has some 350,000 clones, 83% seen once. Sequenced input: peripheral blood. The receptors here all came from a man aged 30 to 45 with active or convalescent COVID-19. The CDR3 runs from the conserved cysteine through the conserved F or W. The D gene is left open where the match is weak. A row's size may be missing; if present it is once, few, many or a size class.

>-|TRBJ2-5|TRBD1|TRBV15
TGTGCCACCAGCAGAGGGGACAGGGGGCGCGTGGAGACCCAGTACTTC
CATSRGDRGRVETQYF
>-|TRBJ2-2|-|TRBV10-3
TGTGCCATCAGTGACGGGCGACTAGTTCGGGAGCTGTTTTTT
CAISDGRLVRELFF
>-|TRBJ1-1|-|TRBV5-1
TGCGCCAGCAGCTTGGGACTCTCTAACACTGAAGCTTTCTTT
CASSLGLSNTEAFF
>-|TRBJ1-4|-|TRBV6-6
TGTGCCAGCAGTTACGAGGATGAAAAACTGTTTTTT
CASSYEDEKLFF
>-|TRBJ2-5|-|TRBV27
TGTGCCAGCAGTTTATATGGCGGGGTAGCTAACCAAGAGACCCAGTACTTC
CASSLYGGVANQETQYF
>once|TRBJ2-2|TRBD1|TRBV2
TGTGCCAGCTTGGATTGGACAGGGGGCTCCGGGGAGCTGTTTTTT
CASLDWTGGSGELFF
>-|TRBJ1-2|TRBD1|TRBV6-5
TGTGCCAGCAGCAGGGGGGATGGCTACACCTTC
CASSRGDGYTF
>-|TRBJ2-7|-|TRBV4-2
TGTGCCAGCAGCCAAGATTTAGGACACGCAACCCCCTACGAGCAGTACTTC
CASSQDLGHATPYEQYF
>-|TRBJ2-3|TRBD2|TRBV10-2
TGCGCCAGCAGTGAGGGCGGGGGGACGCCTCCAGATACGCAGTATTTT
CASSEGGGTPPDTQYF
>-|TRBJ1-4|-|TRBV10-1
TGCGCCAGCAGTGTCGCAACTAATGAAAAACTGTTTTTT
CASSVATNEKLFF
>few|TRBJ2-5|TRBD1|TRBV11-3
TGTGCCAGCAGCTTCGGCGACAGGGAACAAGAGACCCAGTACTTC
CASSFGDREQETQYF
>-|TRBJ1-1|-|TRBV7-7
TGTGCCAGCAGCTTATATCGGAACACTGAAGCTTTCTTT
CASSLYRNTEAFF
>-|TRBJ2-5|TRBD1|TRBV5-4
TGTGCCAGCAGCTCCCCCCTGTTTGGGACAGGTGACCAAGAGACCCAGTACTTC
CASSSPLFGTGDQETQYF
>-|TRBJ1-3|-|TRBV4-3
TGCGCCAGCAGCTTACTTTCCGGGGGCTCTGGAAACACCATATATTTT
CASSLLSGGSGNTIYF
>-|TRBJ2-1|TRBD2|TRBV5-4
TGTGCCAGCAGCTCACCGACTAGCGGGAGGAAGAGTGAGCAGTTCTTC
CASSSPTSGRKSEQFF
>once|TRBJ1-2|TRBD1|TRBV28
TGTGCCAGCAGTTTAGGGACAGGGGCAATCTATGGCTACACCTTC
CASSLGTGAIYGYTF
>-|TRBJ2-7|-|TRBV5-8
TGTGCCAGCAGCCCTCCGAGGGACGAGCAGTACTTC
CASSPPRDEQYF
>-|TRBJ2-7|TRBD1|TRBV12-5
TGTGCTAGTGGCAGGGACAGTTCCTACGAGCAGTACTTC
CASGRDSSYEQYF
>-|TRBJ1-2|TRBD1|TRBV29-1
TGCAGCGTTGGGACAGGGCGCCTTGGCTACACCTTC
CSVGTGRLGYTF
>-|TRBJ2-3|TRBD1|TRBV7-6
TGTGCCAGCAGTCCTACCGACAGGGGATACACAGATACGCAGTATTTT
CASSPTDRGYTDTQYF
>-|TRBJ1-3|-|TRBV19
TGTGCCAGTAGTACTCTCGGGGATTCTGGAAACACCATATATTTT
CASSTLGDSGNTIYF
>-|TRBJ2-1|TRBD2|TRBV2
TGTGCCAGCAGTTTAGCGGGGGCCCCCTACAATGAGCAGTTCTTC
CASSLAGAPYNEQFF
>-|TRBJ1-5|-|TRBV19
TGTGCCAGTAGTGCGAGTCATGGCAATCAGCCCCAGCATTTT
CASSASHGNQPQHF
>-|TRBJ2-1|TRBD1|TRBV4-3
TGCGCCAGCAGCCAAGATCGGACAGGGCCCAATGAGCAGTTCTTC
CASSQDRTGPNEQFF
>once|TRBJ1-4|-|TRBV19
TGTGCCAGTAGTGACGACAGGCGAGGTAGTGAAAAACTGTTTTTT
CASSDDRRGSEKLFF
>-|TRBJ1-3|-|TRBV7-2
TGTGCCAGCAGCCCCTTAGGGGTCTCCGGCGGAAACACCATATATTTT
CASSPLGVSGGNTIYF
>-|TRBJ1-6|-|TRBV5-1
TGCGCCAGCGGTGAAGGGGGTTGGGATAATTCACCCCTCCACTTT
CASGEGGWDNSPLHF
>-|TRBJ1-1|TRBD1|TRBV28
TGTGCCAGCAGGCCGGGACAGGGATTGAACACTGAAGCTTTCTTT
CASRPGQGLNTEAFF
>-|TRBJ2-1|TRBD2|TRBV15
TGTGCCACCAGCAGCCGAGGGCGGGAGAAGGGTAATGAGCAGTTCTTC
CATSSRGREKGNEQFF
>-|TRBJ1-2|-|TRBV7-2
TGTGCCAGCAGGATTTCCGGGACAACGTCTAACTATGGCTACACCTTC
CASRISGTTSNYGYTF
>-|TRBJ2-7|-|TRBV5-1
TGCGCCAGCAGCTTGAATCCCGGGGAAGGCGAGCAGTACTTC
CASSLNPGEGEQYF
>-|TRBJ2-1|TRBD2|TRBV5-1
TGCGCCAGCACATTAGCGGGACCAAACAATGAGCAGTTCTTC
CASTLAGPNNEQFF
>once|TRBJ2-1|-|TRBV7-6
TGTGCCAGCACGAGCGGGTCAGCCTACAATGAGCAGTTCTTC
CASTSGSAYNEQFF
>-|TRBJ1-1|-|TRBV14
TGTGCCAGCAGCCAAGATTGGGGCATGAACACTGAAGCTTTCTTT
CASSQDWGMNTEAFF
>-|TRBJ2-7|-|TRBV4-3
TGCGCCAGCAGCCAAGCTCCAGGGGACAACTACGAGCAGTACTTC
CASSQAPGDNYEQYF
>-|TRBJ2-7|TRBD1|TRBV7-6
TGTGCCAGCAGCTTAGGAGGACAGGGGTTGTACTTC
CASSLGGQGLYF
>-|TRBJ2-7|TRBD2|TRBV28
TGTGCCAGCAGTTTGCTAGCGGAGTCCTACGAGCAGTACTTC
CASSLLAESYEQYF
>once|TRBJ1-4|-|TRBV11-2
TGTGCCAGCAGCCTCGGGACTGGGGGAGAAAAACTGTTTTTT
CASSLGTGGEKLFF
>-|TRBJ2-5|-|TRBV21-1
TGTGCCAGCAGCAAAGGGGGGGATTCGCGAGAGACCCAGTACTTC
CASSKGGDSRETQYF
>-|TRBJ1-2|TRBD1|TRBV4-1
TGCGCCAGCAGCCATCCTGTGGGGACAGAGTATGGCTACACCTTC
CASSHPVGTEYGYTF
>once|TRBJ1-1|-|TRBV19
TGTGCCAGTAGTATAGTTCCAGGGGTGACTGAAGCTTTCTTT
CASSIVPGVTEAFF
>-|TRBJ2-3|TRBD1|TRBV5-1
TGCGCCAGCAGCCCCGGAACAGGGGGCGGCACAGATACGCAGTATTTT
CASSPGTGGGTDTQYF
>-|TRBJ2-1|TRBD1|TRBV7-3
TGTGCCAGCAGCTCGGGACAGCCCCCTTACAATGAGCAGTTCTTC
CASSSGQPPYNEQFF
>-|TRBJ1-1|-|TRBV4-1
TGCGCCAGCAGCCAAGATCCGGCAGGGCGTCTTCGTAGTAGCACTGAAGCTTTCTTT
CASSQDPAGRLRSSTEAFF
>-|TRBJ1-3|-|TRBV15
TGTGCCACCAGCAGCGACCCCGGGTCCGGAAACACCATATATTTT
CATSSDPGSGNTIYF
>-|TRBJ2-3|-|TRBV7-2
TGTGCCAGCAGCTATGGAGGGCCCACAGATACGCAGTATTTT
CASSYGGPTDTQYF
>-|TRBJ2-2|TRBD1|TRBV24-1
TGTGCCACCAGTGAGAGGACAGGGGGAACCGGGGAGCTGTTTTTT
CATSERTGGTGELFF
>once|TRBJ1-3|-|TRBV7-2
TGTGCCAGCAGCTTAGTCAGCTCTGGAAACACCATATATTTT
CASSLVSSGNTIYF
>many|TRBJ1-2|TRBD1|TRBV27
TGTGCCAGCAGGCCCCAGGGGGCTAGTAACTATGGCTACACCTTC
CASRPQGASNYGYTF
>few|TRBJ1-2|TRBD1|TRBV5-4
TGTGCCAGCAGCTTGGGGCAGGGGGCTGGTGGCTACACCTTC
CASSLGQGAGGYTF
>-|TRBJ1-5|-|TRBV30
TGTGCCTGGAACGGTGGGGAGGGGCCCCAGCATTTT
CAWNGGEGPQHF
>-|TRBJ2-1|-|TRBV11-1
TGTGCCAGCAGCCACCCGGCGGAATTCTACAATGAGCAGTTCTTC
CASSHPAEFYNEQFF
>few|TRBJ2-5|-|TRBV20-1
TGCAGTGCTAGTTCCCTTTTAGAGAGTGAGACCCAGTACTTC
CSASSLLESETQYF
>-|TRBJ2-7|TRBD2|TRBV4-1
TGCGCCAGCAGCCTAAGTCTAGCGGGAGGCCTTGGCGAGCAGTACTTC
CASSLSLAGGLGEQYF
>-|TRBJ1-2|TRBD1|TRBV28
TGTGCCAGCAGTCTCCACACAGGGGGCGCTAACTATGGCTACACCTTC
CASSLHTGGANYGYTF
>-|TRBJ1-2|-|TRBV7-9
TGTGCCAGCAATGTGCACTCGAAACCCCTAAAGGGCTACACCTTC
CASNVHSKPLKGYTF
>-|TRBJ2-1|-|TRBV11-2
TGTGCCAGCAGCTTACAGAGGAGCAATGAGCAGTTCTTC
CASSLQRSNEQFF
>once|TRBJ2-7|TRBD2|TRBV25-1
TGTGCCAGCAGGGCGGGACTAGCCTCCGACGAGCAGTACTTC
CASRAGLASDEQYF
>-|TRBJ1-5|TRBD1|TRBV2
TGTGCCAGCAGTTCCCAGGGGGCTCAGCCCCAGCATTTT
CASSSQGAQPQHF